Listed below are T cell receptor beta chains from one sample, sequenced in a study of molecular identifiers for immune sequencing clone quantification. Using its own MiXCR run on the PCR reads, TCRdb lists one record per CDR3 protein. The sample carries approximately 100,000 distinct CDR3 sequences, 35% to 40% recorded once. The sample taken for sequencing was naive CD8+ T cells from blood, with Jurkat cell RNA spiked in. These receptors were obtained from a human donor in good health. Some libraries in this study had Jurkat cell RNA spiked in. CDR3s include the opening cysteine and the closing phenylalanine or tryptophan. The order of the fields is J gene, clone size, D gene, V gene, CDR3 DNA, CDR3 protein. A D gene is named only where the DNA matches it firmly. Only some rows state a clone size, as once, few, many or a class for expanded clones.

TRBJ1-5	many	TRBD1	TRBV9	TGTGCCAGCAGCTTGACCGGGACAGTGAATCAGCCCCAGCATTTT	CASSLTGTVNQPQHF
TRBJ2-2	many	.	TRBV28	TGTGCCAGCAGTGTACCAGGGTACACCGGGGAGCTGTTTTTT	CASSVPGYTGELFF
TRBJ1-1	.	.	TRBV5-1	TGCGCCAGCAGCCAGGGTCTCAACACTGAAGCTTTCTTT	CASSQGLNTEAFF
TRBJ2-3	.	.	TRBV6-4	TGTGCCAGCAGTGTCCTGGCATCAGATACGCAGTATTTT	CASSVLASDTQYF
TRBJ2-7	many	TRBD2	TRBV4-2	TGTGCCAGCAGCCAAGTGGCTAGCGGCTACTACGAGCAGTACTTC	CASSQVASGYYEQYF
TRBJ1-2	.	TRBD1	TRBV24-1	TGTGCCACCAGTGATTTCCGGACAGGGGGAAGAAACTATGGCTACACCTTC	CATSDFRTGGRNYGYTF
TRBJ1-5	few	.	TRBV9	TGTGCCAGCAGCGTGGGAGGAGGGAGCGCTCAGCCCCAGCATTTT	CASSVGGGSAQPQHF
TRBJ2-4	few	.	TRBV24-1	TGTGCCACCAGTGGGGGGCCCGTAGCCAAAAACATTCAGTACTTC	CATSGGPVAKNIQYF
TRBJ2-1	many	TRBD2	TRBV7-2	TGTGCCAGCAGCTTAGACGGCGGGAGGTCAGGTGAGCAGTTCTTC	CASSLDGGRSGEQFF
TRBJ2-3	few	.	TRBV12-3/TRBV12-4	TGTGCCAGCAGTTTCTCTACATGGGAAGATACGCAGTATTTT	CASSFSTWEDTQYF
TRBJ1-1	.	.	TRBV29-1	TGCAGCGTTGTAGGAGGGAACACTGAAGCTTTCTTT	CSVVGGNTEAFF
TRBJ2-7	.	.	TRBV12-3/TRBV12-4	TGTGCCAGCAGTTTGTTAGATTCCTACGAGCAGTACTTC	CASSLLDSYEQYF
TRBJ1-3	.	TRBD1	TRBV11-2	TGTGCCAGCAGCTCAACACGAGACAGGGCGGTTTTT	CASSSTRDRAVF
TRBJ2-7	few	TRBD1	TRBV19	TGTGCCAGTAGTACAGGACAGGGAATCGACGAGCAGTACTTC	CASSTGQGIDEQYF
TRBJ2-2	many	.	TRBV29-1	TGCAGCGTCGGCCAGAACACCGGGGAGCTGTTTTTT	CSVGQNTGELFF
TRBJ1-1	.	.	TRBV6-2/TRBV6-3	TGTGCCAGCAGTACACAGGGTACAATGAAGGGCACTGAAGCTTTCTTT	CASSTQGTMKGTEAFF
TRBJ2-1	.	TRBD2	TRBV7-9	TGTGCCAGCAGCTCTTGGCGGGAGGAGCGGTTCTTC	CASSSWREERFF
TRBJ2-5	many	.	TRBV7-2	TGTGCCAGCAGCTCCCGGGACTCCCGTGGAGAGACCCAGTACTTC	CASSSRDSRGETQYF
TRBJ2-6	.	.	TRBV3-1	TGTGCCAGCAGCCATGACATCTCTGGGGCCAACGTCCTGACTTTC	CASSHDISGANVLTF
TRBJ2-2	.	.	TRBV27	TGTGCCAGCAGTTCTTCCCAGCTAGCAGGAGCGATCGGGGAGCTGTTTTTT	CASSSSQLAGAIGELFF
TRBJ1-1	many	.	TRBV29-1	TGCAGCGCAGCGAACACTGAAGCTTTCTTT	CSAANTEAFF
TRBJ2-2	few	.	TRBV5-6	TGTGCCAGCAGCTTGGTCAGAAATACCGGGGAGCTGTTTTTT	CASSLVRNTGELFF